These T cell receptor beta chains were read from a single sample in a study of cytomegalovirus exposure and HLA in healthy donors. Generated by immunoSEQ multiplex PCR, the TCRdb table keeps only in-frame clones and is missing some. This sample carries fewer than 130,000 clones, more than 75% of them seen once, and the ten largest clones take about 1.8%. Sequencing was done on a sample of PBMCs. The source of these receptors is a man aged 40-50 years in good health and CMV-seronegative. Both conserved end residues are part of each CDR3. D genes are given only for firm matches. The listing skips clone size in some rows; elsewhere it reads once, few, many or a size class.

j_gene,abundance,v_gene,d_gene,CDR3aa,CDR3nt
TRBJ1-1,-,TRBV6-1,-,CASSERRRTEAFF,TGTGCCAGCAGTGAAAGGAGGAGGACTGAAGCTTTCTTT
TRBJ1-5,-,TRBV7-8,-,CASSLALEQPQHF,TGTGCCAGCAGCTTAGCGCTCGAGCAGCCCCAGCATTTT
TRBJ1-2,-,TRBV4-3,-,CASSRSAGFYGYTF,TGCGCCAGCAGCCGATCAGCAGGTTTTTATGGCTACACCTTC
TRBJ1-4,-,TRBV29-1,-,CSVDLGGGSTFF,TGCAGCGTTGACCTAGGTGGAGGGAGTACGTTTTTT
TRBJ2-1,-,TRBV7-8,-,CASSRRTGTEQFF,TGTGCCAGCAGCCGGAGGACGGGAACAGAGCAGTTCTTC
TRBJ1-5,-,TRBV6-1,TRBD1,CASSVVGDSQPQHF,TGTGCCAGCAGTGTCGTAGGGGACAGTCAGCCCCAGCATTTT
TRBJ2-3,-,TRBV6-4,TRBD2,CASSEGGSTQYF,TGTGCCAGCAGTGAGGGGGGGAGTACGCAGTATTTT
TRBJ1-5,few,TRBV27,-,CASSSDLGSNQPQHF,TGTGCCAGCAGTTCAGACCTAGGCAGCAATCAGCCCCAGCATTTT
TRBJ1-3,-,TRBV7-2,-,CASSSGPSRGNTIYF,TGTGCCAGCAGCTCAGGGCCCTCGAGGGGAAACACCATATATTTT
TRBJ2-3,-,TRBV7-3,-,CASSLAGQTDTQYF,TGTGCCAGCAGCTTAGCGGGTCAGACAGATACGCAGTATTTT
TRBJ1-2,-,TRBV4-3,TRBD1,CASSSTGGEYGYTF,TGCGCCAGCAGCTCGACAGGGGGCGAGTATGGCTACACCTTC
TRBJ2-2,-,TRBV25-1,-,CASSDQDFGGEPFF,TGTGCCAGCAGTGATCAAGATTTTGGCGGGGAGCCGTTTTTT
TRBJ1-1,once,TRBV7-9,-,CASSLEGNTEAFF,TGTGCCAGCAGCTTGGAGGGGAACACTGAAGCTTTCTTT
TRBJ2-5,once,TRBV5-5,TRBD1,CASSSADRSFKETQYF,TGTGCCAGCAGCTCAGCGGACAGGAGTTTCAAAGAGACCCAGTACTTC
TRBJ2-1,-,TRBV7-9,TRBD2,CASSPYQGRGGSDEQFF,TGTGCCAGCAGCCCCTACCAGGGTCGGGGGGGCTCGGATGAGCAGTTCTTC
TRBJ2-5,-,TRBV11-2,-,CATEGGYETQYF,TGTGCCACCGAGGGTGGATATGAGACCCAGTACTTC
TRBJ1-5,few,TRBV2,-,CASREGEGNQPQHF,TGTGCCAGCAGGGAGGGAGAGGGCAATCAGCCCCAGCATTTT
TRBJ2-1,once,TRBV19,TRBD2,CASSILAGGPYNEQFF,TGTGCCAGTAGCATACTAGCGGGGGGGCCCTACAATGAGCAGTTCTTC
TRBJ2-2,-,TRBV28,TRBD2,CASSFSGGRSGELFF,TGTGCCAGCAGTTTTAGCGGGGGGCGGTCGGGGGAGCTGTTTTTT
TRBJ1-5,-,TRBV10-1,TRBD1,CAGGQGNQPQHF,TGCGCCGGGGGACAGGGCAATCAGCCCCAGCATTTT
TRBJ1-3,-,TRBV7-2,-,CASSSGYSGNTIYF,TGTGCCAGCAGCTCAGGATACTCTGGAAACACCATATATTTT
TRBJ1-5,-,TRBV7-8,TRBD1,CASSLEDRVTNQPQHF,TGTGCCAGCAGCTTAGAGGACAGGGTGACTAATCAGCCCCAGCATTTT
TRBJ2-3,-,TRBV5-6,TRBD2,CASSFGRGTDTQYF,TGTGCCAGCAGCTTTGGGCGGGGGACGGATACGCAGTATTTT
TRBJ1-4,-,TRBV7-3,-,CASSLKPTQGLVTNEKLFF,TGTGCCAGCAGCTTAAAGCCCACACAGGGTTTAGTAACTAATGAAAAACTGTTTTTT
TRBJ1-1,-,TRBV30,TRBD1,CAWRDRGTEAFF,TGTGCCTGGAGGGACAGGGGTACTGAAGCTTTCTTT
TRBJ2-1,-,TRBV29-1,TRBD1,CSVRDSYNEQFF,TGCAGCGTCAGGGACAGCTACAATGAGCAGTTCTTC
TRBJ1-1,-,TRBV7-2,-,CAGSLGVVGTEAFF,TGTGCCGGCAGCTTAGGGGTCGTCGGGACTGAAGCTTTCTTT
TRBJ1-6,-,TRBV5-1,TRBD1,CASSLTGQGGNSPLHF,TGCGCCAGCAGCTTAACAGGACAGGGGGGGAATTCACCCCTCCACTTT
TRBJ1-6,-,TRBV19,-,CASSIDWGGNSPLHF,TGTGCCAGTAGTATAGATTGGGGAGGGAATTCACCCCTCCACTTT
TRBJ1-2,-,TRBV5-4,TRBD1,CASSGIRQGADGYTF,TGTGCCAGCAGCGGTATTAGACAGGGGGCGGATGGCTACACCTTC
TRBJ1-4,-,TRBV10-3,TRBD1,CAIKGAGEKLFF,TGTGCCATCAAGGGGGCAGGTGAAAAACTGTTTTTT
TRBJ1-4,-,TRBV9,TRBD1,CASSDGQGAVLFF,TGTGCCAGCAGCGATGGACAGGGGGCCGTACTGTTTTTT
TRBJ2-2,-,TRBV18,TRBD2,CASSLAGSTGELFF,TGTGCCAGCTCACTAGCGGGGTCAACCGGGGAGCTGTTTTTT
TRBJ1-2,-,TRBV27,-,CASSLGSRGGYTF,TGTGCCAGCAGTTTGGGAAGTCGGGGTGGCTACACCTTC
TRBJ1-2,-,TRBV18,TRBD1,CASSTSGTGLNYGYTF,TGTGCCAGCTCAACCTCCGGGACAGGGCTTAACTATGGCTACACCTTC
TRBJ2-7,-,TRBV5-1,TRBD1,CASSLGQGPSRPQYF,TGCGCCAGCAGCTTGGGACAGGGGCCTTCTCGGCCGCAGTACTTC
TRBJ1-1,-,TRBV6-5,TRBD1,CASSATGGTEAFF,TGTGCCAGCAGCGCCACAGGGGGCACTGAAGCTTTCTTT
TRBJ2-7,-,TRBV11-1,TRBD1,CASSPWTGNGEQYF,TGTGCCAGCAGCCCCTGGACAGGGAATGGCGAGCAGTACTTC
TRBJ2-1,-,TRBV6-5,TRBD2,CASSYRRGGPGNEQFF,TGTGCCAGCAGTTACCGGCGGGGGGGCCCGGGCAATGAGCAGTTCTTC
TRBJ1-1,-,TRBV19,-,CASRAGAPNTEAFF,TGTGCCAGTAGGGCAGGGGCCCCGAACACTGAAGCTTTCTTT
TRBJ1-4,-,TRBV29-1,-,CSVAPGDNEKLFF,TGCAGCGTGGCCCCGGGGGATAATGAAAAACTGTTTTTT
TRBJ1-1,-,TRBV2,-,CASSVEGRTEAFF,TGTGCCAGCAGTGTCGAGGGTAGGACTGAAGCTTTCTTT
TRBJ2-1,-,TRBV19,-,CASTKYGRDNEQFF,TGTGCCAGTACCAAGTACGGCAGGGACAATGAGCAGTTCTTC
TRBJ1-1,-,TRBV4-3,-,CATGSGGAFTEAFF,TGCGCCACAGGGAGTGGGGGGGCTTTCACTGAAGCTTTCTTT
TRBJ1-2,-,TRBV28,-,CASMLGGRETSYGYTF,TGTGCCAGCATGCTGGGGGGGAGGGAAACGAGCTATGGCTACACCTTC
TRBJ1-2,few,TRBV4-1,TRBD1,CASSNDRGQRYTF,TGCGCCAGCAGCAATGACAGGGGGCAGCGCTACACCTTC
TRBJ2-5,-,TRBV10-3,-,CAIGSGIGETQYF,TGTGCCATTGGTTCCGGGATCGGAGAGACCCAGTACTTC
TRBJ1-1,once,TRBV25-1,-,CASGGGGNTEAFF,TGTGCCAGCGGGGGGGGAGGGAACACTGAAGCTTTCTTT
TRBJ1-5,-,TRBV2,TRBD1,CASRGQSFNQPQHF,TGTGCCAGCAGGGGACAGTCCTTTAATCAGCCCCAGCATTTT
TRBJ1-2,-,TRBV5-6,TRBD1,CASSSDRGNYGYTF,TGTGCCAGCAGTAGTGACAGGGGAAACTATGGCTACACCTTC
TRBJ1-2,-,TRBV25-1,-,CASKAGGADYGYTF,TGTGCCAGCAAGGCGGGGGGCGCGGACTATGGCTACACCTTC
TRBJ2-3,-,TRBV28,-,CASSYDNSLDTQYF,TGTGCCAGCAGTTATGACAACAGTCTGGATACGCAGTATTTT
TRBJ2-2,-,TRBV28,TRBD1,CASSFGTVNTGELFF,TGTGCCAGCAGTTTTGGGACAGTGAACACCGGGGAGCTGTTTTTT
TRBJ1-5,-,TRBV2,-,CASSAGSLDQPQHF,TGTGCCAGCAGTGCGGGGTCTCTGGATCAGCCCCAGCATTTT
TRBJ1-5,-,TRBV5-5,TRBD1,CASSLTGDAQPQHF,TGTGCCAGCAGCTTGACAGGGGACGCTCAGCCCCAGCATTTT